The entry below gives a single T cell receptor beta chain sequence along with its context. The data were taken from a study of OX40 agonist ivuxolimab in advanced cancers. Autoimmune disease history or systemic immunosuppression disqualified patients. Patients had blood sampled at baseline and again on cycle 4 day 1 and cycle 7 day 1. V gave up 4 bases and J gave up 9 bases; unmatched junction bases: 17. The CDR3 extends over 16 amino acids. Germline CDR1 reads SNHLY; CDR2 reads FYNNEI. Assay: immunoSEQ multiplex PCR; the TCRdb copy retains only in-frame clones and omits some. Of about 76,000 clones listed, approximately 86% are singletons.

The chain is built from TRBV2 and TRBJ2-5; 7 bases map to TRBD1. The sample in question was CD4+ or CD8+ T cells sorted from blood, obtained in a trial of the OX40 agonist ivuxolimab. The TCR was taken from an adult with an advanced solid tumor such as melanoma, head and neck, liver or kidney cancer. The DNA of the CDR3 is TGTGCCAGCAGTGTGCTTCCTAGACAGGGCCTAATGGCCCAGTACTTC. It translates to CASSVLPRQGLMAQYF.